These 18 T cell receptor beta chains came from one sample sequenced in a study of breast tumors, draining lymph nodes, adjacent tissues. The lymph nodes were axillary draining lymph nodes from breast cancer patients. TCRdb recomputed calls from the multiplex PCR reads with MiXCR, one row per CDR3 protein. The data hold fewer than 90,000 distinct CDR3 sequences, with approximately 31% observed a single time. Material: axillary lymph node tissue. These receptors were taken from a female donor with breast cancer. Some clones in this sample may be carry-over from other donors' samples.

This clonotype was seen at least ten times. The V gene is TRBV9, the J gene TRBJ2-1; D uncertain. Germline V gene data show CDR1 as SGDLS and CDR2 as YYNGEE. Trimming shortened V by 3 bases and J by 6 bases, and 16 bases separated the two germline ends. This CDR3 is built from 15 residues. The CDR3 protein is CASSAGRATINEQFF. The CDR3 DNA sequence: TGTGCCAGCAGCGCGGGCCGGGCAACGATCAATGAGCAGTTCTTC.

Only a few counts were recorded for this clonotype. The rearrangement uses TRBV20-1 and TRBJ2-1; D not resolved. The CDR3 runs 17 residues. Deletions cut 0 bases from V and 2 bases from J, with 17 bases between. Per the germline V gene, CDR1 is DFQATT and CDR2 is SNEGSKA (reference sequence). The CDR3 DNA reads as TGCAGTGCTAGAGATCTTGAGTGGGGTCGAGCCTACAATGAGCAGTTCTTC. This encodes CSARDLEWGRAYNEQFF.

At least ten counts were recorded for this clonotype. The CDR3 protein is CASSRGTDQETQYF. CDR3 DNA sequence: TGTGCCAGCAGTAGGGGGACAGACCAAGAGACCCAGTACTTC. The genes are TRBV6-5 and TRBJ2-5, with 7 bases aligning to TRBD1. Trimming at V came to 5 bases and at J to 0 bases, leaving 3 bases not matched to a gene. Per the germline V gene, CDR1 is MNHEY and CDR2 is SVGAGI. The CDR3 covers 14 residues.

In the case of this clonotype: A much larger clonotype is one base distant, so this may be a read error. CDR3 loop: CASSPTGPATQYF. CDR3 in DNA: TGTGCCAGCAGCCCAACAGGCCCGGCTACGCAGTATTTT. The chain joins TRBV11-3 to TRBJ2-3, with D possibly TRBD1 on 5 matching bases. Germline assignment: CDR1 SGHNT and CDR2 YENEEA. The V gene lost 5 bases and the J gene lost 8 bases, with 14 bases spanning the gap. This CDR3 contains 13 residues.

This clonotype was counted ten times or more. V usage is TRBV7-8 and J usage is TRBJ2-7; a possible D gene is TRBD1 (6 bases). From germline, CDR1 is SGHVS and CDR2 FQNEAQ. Trimming removed 5 bases from V and 0 bases from J, with 17 bases in between. This CDR3 contains 16 residues. CDR3 protein: CASSPLGQASSYEQYF. CDR3 in DNA: TGTGCCAGCAGCCCCCTGGGACAAGCTTCCTCCTACGAGCAGTACTTC.

In its sample, this clonotype was seen many times. This chain joins TRBV7-9 and TRBJ1-1; 12 bases match TRBD1. The CDR3 contains 16 residues. V lost 5 bases to trimming and J lost 4 bases; unmatched junction nucleotides: 8. The germline gives CDR1 SEHNR, CDR2 FQNEAQ (reference sequence). CDR3 loop: CASSQGQGAVVTEAFF. CDR3 DNA sequence: TGTGCCAGCAGCCAGGGACAGGGGGCCGTCGTCACTGAAGCTTTCTTT.

This clonotype was counted at least ten times. The chain joins TRBV29-1 to TRBJ1-2, with 9 nucleotides matching TRBD1. This CDR3 contains 16 residues. Germline V gene sequence: CDR1 SQVTM, CDR2 ANQGSEA. The J segment lost 4 bases and the V segment lost 0 bases, leaving 9 bases of the junction unmatched. This chain's CDR3 is CSVEEYGTGSLYGYTF. In DNA, the CDR3 is TGCAGCGTTGAAGAATACGGGACAGGGAGCCTCTATGGCTACACCTTC.

At least ten counts were recorded for this clonotype. The V call is TRBV20-1, the J call TRBJ2-3; D remains ambiguous. CDR3 length: 11 amino acids. CDR1 is DFQATT, CDR2 SNEGSKA, per germline (reference sequence). V lost 1 base to trimming and J lost 6 bases, with 5 bases between them. The CDR3: CSARVSDTQYF. DNA of the CDR3: TGCAGTGCTAGAGTTAGCGATACGCAGTATTTT.

This clonotype was recorded at least ten times. The rearrangement joins TRBV4-1 to TRBJ1-3; 7 nucleotides align to TRBD1. V lost 4 bases to trimming and J lost 2 bases; unmatched junction nucleotides: 20. Germline V gives CDR1 MGHRA, CDR2 YSYEKL. The CDR3 is 20 residues long. Here the CDR3 reads CASSRAAGQRGPITGNTIYF. CDR3 in DNA: TGCGCCAGCAGCCGAGCAGCGGGACAAAGGGGGCCCATTACTGGAAACACCATATATTTT.

In this sample, this clonotype turned up once. Without the conserved terminal phenylalanine or tryptophan, this CDR3 likely stems from a read error. DNA for the CDR3: TGCAGTGCTAGAGTCGGAGGACAAGGGGATCAGCCCCAGCATCTT. It encodes CSARVGGQGDQPQHL. The chain recombines TRBV20-1 with TRBJ1-5; a possible D gene is TRBD1 (5 bases). The CDR3 is 15 residues long. Trimming stripped 1 base from V and 5 bases from J, with 15 bases between. Germline-derived CDR1 and CDR2 are DFQATT and SNEGSKA (reference sequence).

In its sample, this clonotype is medium-sized. The V gene is TRBV7-2, the J gene TRBJ2-3; no reliable D call. V dropped 3 bases and J dropped 1 base, with 11 bases sitting between them. The CDR3 is made up of 15 amino acids. From germline, CDR1 is SGHTA and CDR2 FQGNSA. CDR3 region: CASSFAAGGTDTQYF. CDR3 bases: TGTGCCAGCAGCTTTGCGGCTGGGGGCACAGATACGCAGTATTTT.

This clonotype was detected ten times or more. A much larger clone is a single base away; this may be a read error. The V gene is TRBV20-1, the J gene TRBJ2-7, with D hard to call. With 5 bases removed from V and 4 bases from J, the gap between germline ends came to 21 bases. Germline V CDR1 and CDR2: DFQATT, SNEGSKA (reference sequence). The CDR3 spans 15 residues. The CDR3 coding sequence is TGCAGTGCTCTGGACGGCCTCCCTCCAACTTACGAGCAGTACTTC. This sequence encodes CSALDGLPPTYEQYF.

This clonotype has at least ten counts. This chain uses TRBV7-6 with TRBJ2-3; 11 bases are shared with TRBD2. Trimming cost V 5 bases and J 4 bases; bases outside gene matches: 5. Looked up from germline, CDR1 is SGHVS and CDR2 is FNYEAQ. This CDR3 comprises 15 residues. The CDR3 DNA is TGTGCCAGCAGCGTTAGCGGGAGGGCCCCAGATACGCAGTATTTT. Its protein is CASSVSGRAPDTQYF.

There are many counts of this clonotype. V gene TRBV4-1 combines with J gene TRBJ2-5; a possible D gene is TRBD1 (5 bases). The CDR3 has 12 amino acids. Germline CDR1 and CDR2: MGHRA and YSYEKL. The V and J ends lost 5 bases and 5 bases respectively, with 9 bases between them. The CDR3 here is CASSGAAETQYF. CDR3 DNA: TGCGCCAGCAGCGGGGCGGCCGAGACCCAGTACTTC.

This clonotype was recorded many times. The rearrangement links TRBV12-3 or TRBV12-4 to TRBJ1-3; a weak D match, TRBD1 (5 bases). CDR3 length equals 17 residues. V lost 4 bases and J lost 3, with 19 bases in between. CDR3 region: CASSSPGRAGGGNTIYF. DNA for the CDR3: TGTGCCAGCAGTTCACCGGGACGGGCCGGGGGTGGAAACACCATATATTTT.

For this clonotype: A much larger clone is a single base away; this may be a read error. The chain carries TRBV6-2 or TRBV6-3 and TRBJ2-1, with 10 bases aligning to TRBD1. The CDR3 length is 15 residues. Germline V gene sequence: CDR1 MNHEY, CDR2 SVGEGT. CDR3 coding DNA: TGTGCCAGCAGTTACGGGACAGGGGTCCACAATGAGCAGCTCTTC. Its translation: CASSYGTGVHNEQLF.

In its sample, this clonotype was seen many times. CDR3 region: CATSDPGTPGEQYF. In DNA, the CDR3 is TGTGCCACCAGTGATCCTGGGACCCCGGGAGAGCAGTACTTC. The V call is TRBV24-1, the J call TRBJ2-7; D possibly uses TRBD1 or TRBD2 (5 bases each). The V gene lost 3 bases and the J gene lost 7 bases, with 15 bases spanning the gap. The CDR3 covers 14 residues. Germline V gives CDR1 KGHDR, CDR2 SFDVKD.

In this sample, this clonotype turned up once. The V gene is TRBV27, the J gene TRBJ2-4, with TRBD1 matching 9 bases. With 11 bases clipped from V and 8 bases from J, the junction kept 10 bases outside the gene matches. Germline CDR1 is MNHEY and CDR2 is SMNVEV (reference sequence). The CDR3 totals 13 residues. CDR3 protein: CASRDRVQDIQYF. In DNA form, the CDR3 reads TGTGCCTCCCGGGACAGGGTGCAAGACATTCAGTACTTC.